Listed below are T cell receptor beta chains from one sample, sequenced in a study of glioma-infiltrating T cells. MiXCR, run by TCRdb on the multiplex PCR reads, gives a single entry per CDR3 protein. The table shows around 180,000 distinct CDR3 sequences, with around 40% occurring only once. Material: glioma tissue, nonneoplastic brain tissue, or PBMCs (not recorded which). These receptors all come from a human donor with low-grade glioma or glioblastoma, undergoing nonglioma brain surgery, or in good health (not recorded which). CDR3s include the opening cysteine and the closing phenylalanine or tryptophan. D genes are given only for firm matches. A clone size is listed for some rows: how often the clone was seen (once, few, many), or a class if it is expanded.

clone_size,d_call,v_call,j_call,cdr3_length,cdr3_aa,cdr3_nt
.,.,TRBV27,TRBJ2-3,11,CASSSTDKEYF,TGTGCCAGCAGTTCCACAGATAAGGAGTATTTT
many,.,TRBV7-2,TRBJ2-7,11,CASSSGHEQYF,TGTGCCAGCAGCTCCGGCCACGAGCAGTACTTC
many,.,TRBV20-1,TRBJ1-2,13,CSAPRDTNYGYTF,TGCAGTGCTCCTAGGGATACGAACTATGGCTACACCTTC
few,.,TRBV7-6,TRBJ2-7,14,CASSLASSSYEQYF,TGTGCCAGCAGCTTAGCGAGCAGCTCTTACGAGCAGTACTTC
.,.,TRBV7-6,TRBJ1-3,13,CARSHMSGNTIYF,TGTGCCAGAAGCCACATGTCAGGAAACACCATATATTTT
many,TRBD2,TRBV27,TRBJ2-7,15,CASSLLSGSSYEQYF,TGTGCCAGCAGTTTATTGAGCGGGAGTTCCTACGAGCAGTACTTC
.,.,TRBV29-1,TRBJ2-7,13,CSVGTDFSYEQYF,TGCAGCGTTGGGACAGATTTTTCCTACGAGCAGTACTTC
many,TRBD1,TRBV20-1,TRBJ1-1,14,CSAIANRGHTEAFF,TGCAGTGCCATCGCGAACAGGGGGCACACTGAAGCTTTCTTT
many,.,TRBV20-1,TRBJ1-5,17,CSARDAAGRRSNQPQHF,TGCAGTGCTAGAGATGCGGCCGGGCGAAGGAGCAATCAGCCCCAGCATTTT
.,.,TRBV29-1,TRBJ2-5,14,CSAALDSALVSQYF,TGCAGCGCAGCCTTGGACAGCGCGTTGGTGAGCCAGTACTTC
.,.,TRBV28,TRBJ2-5,14,CASSTAGELETQYF,TGTGCCAGCAGCACAGCTGGAGAGTTAGAGACCCAGTACTTC
many,.,TRBV20-1,TRBJ2-1,12,CSARDMLDEQFF,TGCAGTGCTAGAGACATGTTGGATGAGCAGTTCTTC
many,.,TRBV6-6,TRBJ1-1,13,CASSYWGNTEAFF,TGTGCCAGCAGTTACTGGGGGAACACTGAAGCTTTCTTT
many,.,TRBV20-1,TRBJ2-1,12,CSARDGENEQFF,TGCAGTGCTAGGGACGGTGAGAATGAGCAGTTCTTC
.,TRBD1,TRBV2,TRBJ1-2,10,CATDRGDYTF,TGTGCCACCGACAGGGGCGACTACACCTTC
.,TRBD1,TRBV2,TRBJ2-7,14,CSSSARTGKGEQYF,TGTTCCAGCAGCGCGAGGACAGGGAAAGGCGAGCAGTACTTC
many,TRBD1,TRBV28,TRBJ1-2,16,CASSLGTARKWYGYTF,TGTGCCAGCAGTTTAGGGACAGCCCGAAAGTGGTATGGCTACACCTTC
few,.,TRBV7-7,TRBJ2-1,13,CASSLGLANEQFF,TGTGCCAGCAGCTTAGGGCTCGCAAATGAGCAGTTCTTC
.,.,TRBV6-2/TRBV6-3,TRBJ2-7,13,CARTRGSYYEQYF,TGTGCCAGAACCCGCGGGTCCTATTACGAGCAGTACTTC
.,.,TRBV20-1,TRBJ2-5,16,CIARLLSRDSRETQYF,TGCATTGCTAGATTACTTTCTCGGGACTCCCGAGAGACCCAGTACTTC
.,TRBD2,TRBV19,TRBJ2-7,13,CASSMGLAYEQYF,TGTGCCAGTAGTATGGGACTAGCCTACGAGCAGTACTTC
few,TRBD2,TRBV5-1,TRBJ2-1,15,CASRTSGKIINEQFF,TGCGCCAGCCGGACTAGCGGAAAAATAATCAATGAGCAGTTCTTC
few,.,TRBV5-6,TRBJ2-3,12,CASSPYGGTQYF,TGTGCCAGCAGCCCGTATGGGGGTACGCAGTATTTT
few,TRBD2,TRBV4-2,TRBJ2-1,18,CASSQELGLAHNYNEQFF,TGTGCCAGCAGCCAAGAGTTAGGACTAGCCCATAACTACAATGAGCAGTTCTTC
.,.,TRBV7-9,TRBJ2-6,14,CASSLSGGANVLTF,TGTGCCAGCAGCTTATCGGGAGGGGCCAACGTCCTGACTTTC
many,.,TRBV12-3/TRBV12-4,TRBJ1-5,14,CASSFGNSNQPQHF,TGTGCCAGCAGTTTCGGGAATAGCAATCAGCCCCAGCATTTT
many,TRBD2,TRBV27,TRBJ2-1,13,CASTLTSRDEQFF,TGTGCCAGCACTCTGACTAGCCGGGATGAGCAGTTCTTC
.,TRBD1,TRBV12-3/TRBV12-4,TRBJ2-7,14,CASSEQGATYGQYF,TGTGCCAGCAGTGAACAGGGGGCTACCTACGGGCAGTACTTC
.,.,TRBV20-1,TRBJ1-1,11,CSDRPGSEAFF,TGCAGCGATCGTCCCGGCTCTGAAGCTTTCTTT
.,.,TRBV28,TRBJ1-6,12,CASAGVNSPIHF,TGTGCCAGCGCCGGGGTTAATTCACCCATCCACTTT
many,TRBD2,TRBV27,TRBJ2-1,16,CASSPLLAGGGNEQFF,TGTGCCAGCAGCCCCCTACTAGCGGGAGGGGGTAATGAGCAGTTCTTC
.,.,TRBV6-2/TRBV6-3,TRBJ1-1,16,CASSDPGDQINTEAFF,TGTGCCAGCAGTGACCCCGGGGACCAAATAAACACTGAAGCTTTCTTT
many,.,TRBV28,TRBJ1-2,12,CASHDSQVVYTF,TGTGCCAGCCACGACTCACAGGTTGTCTACACCTTC
many,TRBD2,TRBV28,TRBJ2-5,15,CASSPAGAGEETQYF,TGTGCCAGCAGCCCCGCAGGAGCGGGGGAGGAGACCCAGTACTTC
few,.,TRBV14,TRBJ2-7,17,CASSHYGTGEELYEQYF,TGTGCCAGCAGCCATTACGGTACAGGGGAGGAACTATACGAGCAGTACTTC
.,.,TRBV20-1,TRBJ2-5,17,CSARDPGYGRTWETQYF,TGCAGTGCTAGGGATCCTGGGTACGGGAGAACTTGGGAGACCCAGTACTTC
many,.,TRBV2,TRBJ2-5,10,CASRVVTQYF,TGTGCCAGCAGGGTAGTCACCCAGTACTTC
.,.,TRBV19,TRBJ2-3,14,CASSPGDYTDTQYF,TGTGCCAGCTCCCCGGGCGACTACACAGATACGCAGTATTTT
many,TRBD2,TRBV27,TRBJ2-3,15,CASTLGGRGGDTQYF,TGTGCCAGCACCCTCGGCGGGAGGGGGGGAGATACGCAGTATTTT
many,.,TRBV27,TRBJ2-7,13,CASMSGLGGEQYF,TGTGCCAGCATGTCGGGCCTAGGAGGCGAGCAGTACTTC
many,.,TRBV28,TRBJ1-2,12,CASSLQGNGYTF,TGTGCCAGCAGTTTACAGGGCAATGGCTACACCTTC
.,TRBD2,TRBV7-6,TRBJ2-3,17,CASSSGSGSNGVDTQYF,TGTGCCAGCAGCTCAGGTAGCGGGAGTAATGGTGTAGATACGCAGTATTTT
many,.,TRBV7-8,TRBJ2-7,12,CASSLGWVEQYF,TGTGCCAGCAGCTTAGGGTGGGTCGAGCAGTACTTC